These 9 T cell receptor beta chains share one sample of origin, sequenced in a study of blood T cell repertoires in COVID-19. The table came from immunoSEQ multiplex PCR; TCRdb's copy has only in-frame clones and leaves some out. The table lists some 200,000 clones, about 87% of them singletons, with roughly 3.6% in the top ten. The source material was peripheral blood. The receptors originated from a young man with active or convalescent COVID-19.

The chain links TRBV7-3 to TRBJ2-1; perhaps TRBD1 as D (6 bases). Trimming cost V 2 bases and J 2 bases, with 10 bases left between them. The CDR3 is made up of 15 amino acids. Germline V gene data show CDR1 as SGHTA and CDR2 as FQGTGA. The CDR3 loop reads CASSLGTPTYNEQFF. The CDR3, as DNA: TGTGCCAGCAGCTTAGGGACACCCACCTACAATGAGCAGTTCTTC.

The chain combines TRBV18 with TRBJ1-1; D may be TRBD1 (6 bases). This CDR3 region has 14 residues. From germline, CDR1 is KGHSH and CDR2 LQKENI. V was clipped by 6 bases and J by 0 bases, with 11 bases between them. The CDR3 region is CASSPGQLNTEAFF. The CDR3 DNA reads TGTGCCAGCTCGCCCGGACAGTTGAACACTGAAGCTTTCTTT.

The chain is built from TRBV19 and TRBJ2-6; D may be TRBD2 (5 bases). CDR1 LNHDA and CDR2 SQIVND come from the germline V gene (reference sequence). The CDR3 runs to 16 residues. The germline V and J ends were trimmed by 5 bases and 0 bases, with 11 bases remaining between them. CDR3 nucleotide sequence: TGTGCCAGTAGTCTAGGACGGGGCTCTGGGGCCAACGTCCTGACTTTC. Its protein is CASSLGRGSGANVLTF.

CDR3 region: CASSLLGRGVGGANVLTF. CDR3 nucleotides: TGTGCCAGCAGTTTATTGGGCCGGGGGGTCGGCGGGGCCAACGTCCTGACTTTC. V gene TRBV28 combines with J gene TRBJ2-6; the match to TRBD2 covers 7 bases. V lost 1 base, J lost 4 bases, and 10 bases stayed unmatched. CDR1 and CDR2 from the germline V gene are MDHEN and SYDVKM. CDR3 length: 18 residues.

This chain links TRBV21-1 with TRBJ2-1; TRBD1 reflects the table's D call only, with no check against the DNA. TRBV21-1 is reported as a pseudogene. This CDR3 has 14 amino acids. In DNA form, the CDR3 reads TGTGCCACCCTACAGAGAGCCAAATACAATGAGCAGTTCTTC. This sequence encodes CATLQRAKYNEQFF.

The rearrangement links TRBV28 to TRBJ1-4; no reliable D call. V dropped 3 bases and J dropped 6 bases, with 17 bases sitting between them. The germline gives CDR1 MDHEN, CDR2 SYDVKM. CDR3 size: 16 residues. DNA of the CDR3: TGTGCCAGCAGTTTGGGCGGGCTGGAGATCGATGAAAAACTGTTTTTT. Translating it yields CASSLGGLEIDEKLFF.

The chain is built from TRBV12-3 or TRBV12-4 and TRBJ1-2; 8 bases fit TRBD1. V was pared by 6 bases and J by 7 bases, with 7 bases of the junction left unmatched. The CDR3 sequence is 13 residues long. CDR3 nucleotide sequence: TGTGCCAGCAGCTATCAGGGGGCGTTTGGCTACACCTTC. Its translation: CASSYQGAFGYTF.

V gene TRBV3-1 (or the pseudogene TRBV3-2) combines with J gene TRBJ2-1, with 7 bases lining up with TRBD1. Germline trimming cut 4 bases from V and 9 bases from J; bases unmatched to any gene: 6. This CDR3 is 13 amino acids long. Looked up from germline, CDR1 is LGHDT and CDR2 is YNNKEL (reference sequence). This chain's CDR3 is CASSPFPGGEQFF. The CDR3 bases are TGTGCCAGCAGCCCCTTCCCAGGGGGTGAGCAGTTCTTC.

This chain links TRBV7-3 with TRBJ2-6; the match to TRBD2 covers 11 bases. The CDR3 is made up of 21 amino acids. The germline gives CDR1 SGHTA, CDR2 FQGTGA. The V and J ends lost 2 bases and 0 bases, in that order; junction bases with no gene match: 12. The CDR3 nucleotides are TGTGCCAGCAGCTTACAGGCTCTAGCGGGAGGCTCCGTCTCTGGGGCCAACGTCCTGACTTTC. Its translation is CASSLQALAGGSVSGANVLTF.